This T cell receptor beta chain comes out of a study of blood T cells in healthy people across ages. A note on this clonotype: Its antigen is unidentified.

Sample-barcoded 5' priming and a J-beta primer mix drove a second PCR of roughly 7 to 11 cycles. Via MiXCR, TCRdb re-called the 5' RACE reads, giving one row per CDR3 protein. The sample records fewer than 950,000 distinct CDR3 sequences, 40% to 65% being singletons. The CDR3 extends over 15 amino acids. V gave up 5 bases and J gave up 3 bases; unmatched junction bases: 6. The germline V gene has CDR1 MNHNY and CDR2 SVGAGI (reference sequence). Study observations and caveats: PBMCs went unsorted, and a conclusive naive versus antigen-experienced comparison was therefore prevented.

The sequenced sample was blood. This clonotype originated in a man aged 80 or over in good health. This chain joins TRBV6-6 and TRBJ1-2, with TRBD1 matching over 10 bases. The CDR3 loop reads CASSRRGTGDYGYTF. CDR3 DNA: TGTGCCAGCAGTCGCCGAGGGACAGGGGACTATGGCTACACCTTC.